Listed below are T cell receptor beta chains from one sample, sequenced in a study of T cell responses to AZD1222 COVID-19 vaccine. Produced via immunoSEQ multiplex PCR; TCRdb's table is partial and in-frame only. Of about 130,000 clones in the sample, 80% to 90% were seen once. The starting material was peripheral blood, obtained on day 0 of AZD1222 vaccination. These receptor sequences come from an adult in good health. CDR3s include the opening cysteine and the closing phenylalanine or tryptophan. The D gene is left open where the match is weak. Not every row has a clone size; where given, it reads once, few, many or a size class.

j_call | clone_size | v_call | d_call | cdr3_aa | cdr3_nt
TRBJ1-2 | - | TRBV6-5 | - | CASGLYGYTF | TGTGCCAGCGGCCTCTATGGCTACACCTTC
TRBJ2-3 | once | TRBV7-3 | TRBD1 | CASSLRRGTGGTDTQYF | TGTGCCAGCAGCTTAAGAAGGGGGACAGGGGGCACAGATACGCAGTATTTT
TRBJ1-6 | - | TRBV19 | - | CASSIDRGNGNSPLHF | TGTGCCAGTAGTATAGACAGGGGTAATGGGAATTCACCCCTCCACTTT
TRBJ2-1 | few | TRBV7-3 | TRBD2 | CASSLTGLAGTEQFF | TGTGCCAGCAGCTTAACGGGACTAGCGGGGACCGAGCAGTTCTTC
TRBJ1-1 | once | TRBV9 | - | CASNDGMNTEAFF | TGTGCCAGCAATGACGGCATGAACACTGAAGCTTTCTTT
TRBJ1-2 | - | TRBV18 | - | CASSPPNSYGYTF | TGTGCCAGCTCACCACCCAACAGCTATGGCTACACCTTC
TRBJ1-2 | - | TRBV2 | - | CASSETTEANYGYTF | TGTGCCAGCAGTGAAACGACAGAAGCTAACTATGGCTACACCTTC
TRBJ1-4 | - | TRBV4-1 | - | CASSQDGGGKLVKLFF | TGCGCCAGCAGCCAAGATGGAGGGGGAAAGTTGGTAAAACTGTTTTTT
TRBJ1-2 | once | TRBV7-3 | - | CASSPDVGDYGYTF | TGTGCCAGCAGCCCGGACGTCGGGGACTATGGCTACACCTTC
TRBJ2-7 | - | TRBV5-4 | - | CASSPQGIQAAYEQYF | TGTGCCAGCAGCCCCCAAGGGATCCAAGCCGCCTACGAGCAGTACTTC
TRBJ2-7 | - | TRBV9 | - | CASSPTRDSPYEQYF | TGTGCCAGCAGCCCTACGAGGGACTCTCCCTACGAGCAGTACTTC
TRBJ1-2 | - | TRBV20-1 | - | CSASPGGSYGYTF | TGCAGTGCTAGTCCTGGCGGAAGCTATGGCTACACCTTC
TRBJ2-7 | few | TRBV7-2 | - | CASSLVATGPNYEQYF | TGTGCCAGCAGCTTAGTAGCCACAGGGCCCAACTACGAGCAGTACTTC
TRBJ1-1 | - | TRBV20-1 | - | CSARSYTEAFF | TGCAGTGCTAGATCGTACACTGAAGCTTTCTTT
TRBJ2-7 | - | TRBV4-3 | TRBD2 | CASSQDAGGDYEQYF | TGCGCCAGCAGCCAAGATGCGGGGGGGGACTACGAGCAGTACTTC
TRBJ1-5 | - | TRBV28 | TRBD1 | CASSLSQGQGPQHF | TGTGCCAGCAGTTTAAGCCAGGGACAGGGTCCCCAGCATTTT
TRBJ2-1 | - | TRBV11-3 | TRBD2 | CASSSGLAPYNEQFF | TGTGCCAGCAGCTCCGGACTAGCCCCCTACAATGAGCAGTTCTTC
TRBJ1-1 | - | TRBV5-4 | - | CASSPPTRGTEAFF | TGTGCCAGCAGCCCTCCCACAAGGGGGACTGAAGCTTTCTTT
TRBJ1-2 | - | TRBV20-1 | - | CSASSNAVGYGYTF | TGCAGTGCTAGTAGTAATGCAGTCGGCTATGGCTACACCTTC
TRBJ1-1 | - | TRBV19 | - | CASSIGAGSVNTEAFF | TGTGCCAGTAGTATTGGGGCGGGCTCTGTGAACACTGAAGCTTTCTTT
TRBJ2-7 | - | TRBV5-1 | - | CASSLTISYEQYF | TGCGCCAGCAGCCTAACGATCTCTTACGAGCAGTACTTC
TRBJ1-4 | - | TRBV18 | - | CASSPDATNEKLFF | TGTGCCAGCTCACCAGACGCAACTAATGAAAAACTGTTTTTT
TRBJ2-7 | - | TRBV9 | TRBD2 | CASSITSGGIYEQYF | TGTGCCAGCAGCATAACTAGCGGGGGGATCTACGAGCAGTACTTC
TRBJ2-7 | - | TRBV9 | - | CASSTDGSYEQYF | TGTGCCAGCAGCACAGACGGCTCCTACGAGCAGTACTTC
TRBJ1-5 | - | TRBV6-5 | TRBD1 | CASKTGGQPQHF | TGTGCCAGCAAGACAGGGGGTCAGCCCCAGCATTTT
TRBJ2-1 | - | TRBV4-3 | - | CASSRTLRQLSYNEQFF | TGCGCCAGCAGCCGAACCTTGAGACAGCTTTCCTACAATGAGCAGTTCTTC
TRBJ1-2 | once | TRBV5-6 | - | CASSLRLGADGYTF | TGTGCCAGCAGCCTGCGTTTAGGGGCGGATGGCTACACCTTC